This T cell receptor (beta chain) was captured by sequencing in a study of beta chain features in type 1 diabetes. The V end was cut by 4 bases, the J end by 6 bases, with 10 bases between. The length of the CDR3 is 13 residues. The germline V gene encodes CDR1 LNHDA and CDR2 SQIVND (reference sequence). Every donor had blood drawn once into heparin, roughly 100 mL on average. Each population that was sorted was more than 98% pure. Study observations and caveats: TCRB CDR3s from Type 1 diabetes patients were moderately but significantly shorter in all four CD4+ subsets. The naive, central memory and Treg TCRB repertoires looked more alike in patients than they did in healthy donors.

On this clone: Its target is not known.

The authors reverse transcribed all of the isolated RNA, so sequencing captured expressed TCRB transcripts. Libraries were prepared by immunoSEQ multiplex PCR; TCRdb keeps only in-frame clonotypes and omits some of them. The sample has about 300,000 clones; roughly 12% are singletons. The chain carries TRBV19 and TRBJ1-5; D may be TRBD1 (6 bases). The material sequenced was naive CD4+ T cells from blood. This receptor was identified in a woman between 18 and 29 years old with type 1 diabetes. CDR3 amino acids: CASSTQGFQPQHF. In DNA, the CDR3 is TGTGCCAGTAGTACGCAGGGGTTTCAGCCCCAGCATTTT.